This T cell receptor (beta chain) was found in a study of blood T cell repertoires in COVID-19. In the study overall: Researchers got acute and convalescent COVID-19 samples from the United States, Italy and Spain.

Produced via immunoSEQ multiplex PCR; TCRdb's table is partial and in-frame only. Of about 56,000 clones in the sample, 89% were seen once. The CDR3 runs to 14 residues. Input material: peripheral blood. The chain couples TRBV21-1 to TRBJ1-2. TRBV21-1 is tagged as a pseudogene. The origin of this receptor is a woman aged 60-70 years with COVID-19, enrolled during active disease. The CDR3 loop reads CASSKAHGVQGYTF. As DNA, the CDR3 is TGTGCCAGCAGCAAAGCGCACGGGGTCCAGGGCTACACCTTC.